The clone carrying this TCR beta chain was seen many times. The data belong to a study of T cells in Graves' hyperthyroidism and ophthalmopathy. Authors of the study amplified TCR beta CDR3 regions from RNA transcripts. The study used the HTBI primer set for a first-round RT-PCR of the TCR CDR3. In TCRdb, the multiplex PCR reads were re-called with MiXCR into one record per CDR3 protein. The sample shows under 300,000 distinct CDR3 sequences, approximately 15% of them seen only once. The blood sample predates any ophthalmopathy symptoms, coming from first hyperthyroidism diagnosis. PBMCs were sourced from less than 12 ml fresh peripheral blood. The germline gives CDR1 DFQATT, CDR2 SNEGSKA (reference sequence). Between the trimmed V and J ends, which lost 3 bases and 1 base, there was a span of 10 bases. CDR3 length: 13 residues.

The material sequenced was blood. The clonotype was recovered from a woman aged 40 to 50 with Graves' hyperthyroidism that later progressed to Graves' ophthalmopathy. The chain joins TRBV20-1 to TRBJ2-7, with D maybe TRBD1 (5 bases). DNA for the CDR3: TGCAGTGCTAGTAGGAGACAGTCCTACGAGCAGTACTTC. Amino acid sequence: CSASRRQSYEQYF.